This is a list of T cell receptor beta chains from one sample in a study of sequential checkpoint blockade in melanoma. Method: immunoSEQ multiplex PCR; TCRdb's copy keeps in-frame clones and lacks some. The sample includes tens of thousands of clones, 80% to 90% of them seen just once. The sample here was CD8+ T cells sorted from blood (inferred from file names), taken from a patient given nivolumab and ipilimumab in sequence. These receptors all stem from a human donor with melanoma. The CDR3 runs from the conserved cysteine through the conserved F or W. D genes are given only for firm matches. Clone size is shown for a subset of rows, as once, few, many or a class of expanded clone.

V	J	size	D	DNA	CDR3
TRBV7-9	TRBJ2-3	-	TRBD1	TGTGCCAGCAGCTCGAGGACAGGGCGCACAGATACGCAGTATTTT	CASSSRTGRTDTQYF
TRBV7-6	TRBJ2-7	-	TRBD2	TGTGCCAGCAGCCTAGGGACTAGCCACGAGCAGTACTTC	CASSLGTSHEQYF
TRBV2	TRBJ1-2	-	TRBD1	TGTGCCAGCAGTGAAGGTGGGGAGACAGGGAACAACTATGGCTACACCTTC	CASSEGGETGNNYGYTF
TRBV5-1	TRBJ1-3	-	-	TGCGCCAGCAGCGCTCTAGAGATTACTCTCTACTCTGGAAACACCATATATTTT	CASSALEITLYSGNTIYF
TRBV7-8	TRBJ2-7	-	-	TGTGCCAGCAGCCCATCCTACGAGCAGTACTTC	CASSPSYEQYF
TRBV4-1	TRBJ2-1	-	TRBD1	TGCGCCAGCAGCCAAGACAGGGGGCGGAGGAATGAGCAGTTCTTC	CASSQDRGRRNEQFF
TRBV7-9	TRBJ2-3	-	TRBD2	TGTGCCAGCAGCGCGACTAGCGGGCATCTGGATACGCAGTATTTT	CASSATSGHLDTQYF
TRBV13	TRBJ2-1	-	-	TGTGCCAGCAGCGGGCGTCTATTCGGTGAGCAGTTCTTC	CASSGRLFGEQFF
TRBV30	TRBJ1-1	-	TRBD1	TGTGCCTGGACATATGGACAGGGGACGAACACTGAAGCTTTCTTT	CAWTYGQGTNTEAFF
TRBV6-5	TRBJ1-6	-	-	TGTGCCAGCAGTTACACACCGGGTCTTTATAATTCACCCCTCCACTTT	CASSYTPGLYNSPLHF
TRBV5-5	TRBJ2-5	-	-	TGTGCCAGCAGCTGGATCGACAGCCTGAGGGAGACCCAGTACTTC	CASSWIDSLRETQYF
TRBV4-3	TRBJ2-7	-	-	TGCGCCAGCAGCCAAGATAGACCCCCGGGAGAGCACTACGAGCAGTACTTC	CASSQDRPPGEHYEQYF
TRBV4-3	TRBJ2-3	-	TRBD2	TGCGCCAGCAGCCAGAACAGGGGCCCTAGCGGGAGAAGAGGGGATACGCAGTATTTT	CASSQNRGPSGRRGDTQYF
TRBV29-1	TRBJ2-3	-	TRBD2	TGCAGCGCCCAAGGTTTTATACTAGCGGGAGTAGAAGATACGCAGTATTTT	CSAQGFILAGVEDTQYF
TRBV27	TRBJ2-7	-	-	TGTGCCAGCAGCCCGCTGGGGCGCTCTGACTACGAGCAGTACTTC	CASSPLGRSDYEQYF
TRBV20-1	TRBJ1-4	medium-sized	-	TGCAGTGCCACAGAAAAACTGTTTTTT	CSATEKLFF
TRBV25-1	TRBJ2-7	-	-	TGTGCCAGCGGCCCTGGGGAGGTCCTAAACGAGCAGTACTTC	CASGPGEVLNEQYF
TRBV18	TRBJ1-6	-	-	TGTGCCAGCTCACCAAGACAGGACCATAATTCACCCCTCCACTTT	CASSPRQDHNSPLHF
TRBV7-9	TRBJ1-1	-	-	TGTGCCAGCAGCTTAAAAATAGGCCAGGTGAACACTGAAGCTTTCTTT	CASSLKIGQVNTEAFF
TRBV7-9	TRBJ1-2	-	-	TGTGCCAGCAGCTTGGCCGAAGCTAACTATGGCTACACCTTC	CASSLAEANYGYTF
TRBV27	TRBJ2-3	-	TRBD2	TGTGCCAGCTCGCGGGAGGTCCCAGATACGCAGTATTTT	CASSREVPDTQYF
TRBV7-9	TRBJ1-1	-	-	TGTGCCAGCAGCTTAGAACAGACAACGAACACTGAAGCTTTCTTT	CASSLEQTTNTEAFF
TRBV19	TRBJ2-1	-	TRBD2	TGTGCCAGTAGTATAGGGGTACTAGCGGAGGTAGGCAGGGAGCAGTTCTTC	CASSIGVLAEVGREQFF
TRBV7-6	TRBJ2-7	few	-	TGTGCCAGCAGCTTAGAGGTTGGGCAGGGTCTGGGTGAGCAGTACTTC	CASSLEVGQGLGEQYF
TRBV27	TRBJ1-1	-	-	TGTGCCAGCGGAATAGACACAATGAACACTGAAGCTTTCTTT	CASGIDTMNTEAFF
TRBV5-6	TRBJ2-7	-	TRBD1	TGTGCCAGCAGCTTGTGGGACAGGGGGACGGGGTACGAGCAGTACTTC	CASSLWDRGTGYEQYF
TRBV19	TRBJ2-1	once	-	TGTGCCAGTAGTATAGTCCCAGGGCATCTCTACAATGAGCAGTTCTTC	CASSIVPGHLYNEQFF